This T cell receptor beta chain stems from a study of Ad26.COV2.S vaccination and SARS-CoV-2 variants. At the level of the study: Donor was assigned to the Ad26.COV2.S arm of trial COV1001. Intramuscular Ad26.COV2.S doses were given once or twice, 56 days apart.

Treatment here: roughly 18 received Ad26.COV2.S at low or high dose, single or two shots; 5 received placebo; per-sample allocation not given. Repertoires come from day 63 after the first vaccine or placebo injection. Study results and caveats: After vaccination, reports described spike-specific CD8+ and CD4+ T cell responses as showing substantial breadth. Participants given vaccine showed non-spike TCR breadth similar to that of placebo recipients.

This clone is a singleton in its sample. Antigen unknown. This table comes from immunoSEQ multiplex PCR, and its TCRdb copy is limited to in-frame clones, with some not included. The table lists hundreds of thousands of clones, around 92% of them singletons, with approximately 1.5% in the top ten. V lost 0 bases and J lost 0, with 8 bases in between. This CDR3 has 16 residues. CDR1 and CDR2 from the germline V gene are MGHDK and SYGVNS. The TCR originated in a person between 18 and 65 years old who received the Ad26.COV2.S COVID-19 vaccine or a placebo. This chain joins TRBV25-1 and TRBJ1-4, with D hard to call. Sequencing used peripheral blood, obtained in a trial of Ad26.COV2.S vaccine versus placebo. The CDR3 protein is CASSEYFETTNEKLFF. The CDR3 DNA reads as TGTGCCAGCAGTGAATATTTTGAGACAACTAATGAAAAACTGTTTTTT.